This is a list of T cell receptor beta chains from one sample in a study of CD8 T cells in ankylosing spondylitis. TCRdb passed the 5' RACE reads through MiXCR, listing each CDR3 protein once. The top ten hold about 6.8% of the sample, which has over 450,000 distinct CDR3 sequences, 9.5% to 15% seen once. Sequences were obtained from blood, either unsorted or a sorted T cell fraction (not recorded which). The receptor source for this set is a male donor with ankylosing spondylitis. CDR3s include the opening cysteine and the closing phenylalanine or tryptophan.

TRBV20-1	CSATGVGTGELFF
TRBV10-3	CAISATSGRSNEQFF
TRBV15	CATSSSGLAGGGNEQFF
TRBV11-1	CATSRGPVRTGNTGELFF
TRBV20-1	CSARRGLEAFF
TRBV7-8	CASSLAIAGNTGELFF
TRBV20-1	CSAVRLPRQTNYGYTF
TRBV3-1	CASSQTDSPQETQYF
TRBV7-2	CASTLLGGPYEQYF
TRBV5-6	CASSLLEGHEAFF
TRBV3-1	CASSHRGLAGGRDEQFF
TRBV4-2	CASSPRTSVAEQFF
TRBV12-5	CASSAGGFNTEAFF
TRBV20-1	CSAHQGLAGVSDTQYF
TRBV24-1	CATSDFGRATDTQYF
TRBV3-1	CASSYGGPNEQFF
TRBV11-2	CASSLDRQGNQPQHF
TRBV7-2	CASSGGTGETQYF
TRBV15	CATSRGRLDDTQYF
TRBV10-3	CAISTLSNQPQHF
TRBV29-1	CSVEVGGAGETQYF
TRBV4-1	CASTRDRGDRETQYF
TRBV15	CATSREQNQPQHF
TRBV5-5	CASSLDRRSYGYTF
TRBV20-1	CSAPGQGASNYGYTF
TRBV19	CASHSTGAPWSNQPQHF